The 8 T cell receptor beta chains below were found in one sample sequenced in a study of control samples from healthy donors and cancer patients. Measured with immunoSEQ multiplex PCR; TCRdb has only the in-frame clones, and not every one. This sample has about 170,000 clones, with 94% found just once. Sequencing was done on a sample of blood. The origin of the receptors is a woman aged 18-35 years in good health.

This clone was seen only once. This chain uses TRBV7-2 with TRBJ1-1; no definite D call. This CDR3 comprises 12 residues. CDR1 is SGHTA and CDR2 is FQGNSA in the germline V gene. V lost 2 bases to trimming and J lost 7 bases, with 8 bases between them. The CDR3: CASSLYGGEAFF. DNA for the CDR3: TGTGCCAGCAGCTTATACGGTGGTGAAGCTTTCTTT. The whole variable domain, filled in from reference TRBV7-2 and TRBJ1-1, reads GAGVSQSPSNKVTEKGKDVELRCDPISGHTALYWYRQSLGQGLEFLIYFQGNSAPDKSGLPSDRFSAERTGGSVSTLTIQRTQQEDSAVYLCASSLYGGEAFFGQGTRLTVV.

This clone was seen just once. V usage is TRBV10-1 and J usage is TRBJ1-1; D uncertain. Trimming stripped 4 bases from V and 5 bases from J, with 11 bases between. The germline V gene has CDR1 WNHNN and CDR2 SYGVQD (reference sequence). CDR3 length: 13 amino acids. CDR3 protein: CASSALLRTEAFF. The DNA of the CDR3 is TGCGCCAGCAGTGCGCTCCTCCGTACTGAAGCTTTCTTT.

V is TRBV12-3 or TRBV12-4 and J is TRBJ1-3; 10 bases map to TRBD1. The V gene end was trimmed by 3 bases and the J gene end by 7 bases; junction bases not matched to a gene: 0. The CDR3 consists of 13 residues. The DNA for the CDR3 is TGTGCCAGCAGTTTGGGACAGGGGAACACCATATATTTT. Translated, it gives CASSLGQGNTIYF.

This clone was recorded only once. This sequence joins TRBV15 and TRBJ2-2; 7 nucleotides agree with TRBD2. Trimming cost V 0 bases and J 3 bases; bases outside gene matches: 7. From germline, CDR1 is LNHNV and CDR2 YYDKDF (reference sequence). This CDR3 comprises 17 residues. CDR3 region: CATSRDLAGGYTGELFF. The CDR3 bases are TGTGCCACCAGCAGAGATTTAGCGGGTGGCTACACCGGGGAGCTGTTTTTT.

Regarding this clone: The sample carries other DNA sequences with the same CDR3. This chain connects TRBV6-5 to TRBJ1-1; D gene uncertain. The CDR3 spans 12 residues. V shed 6 bases and J shed 1 base, with 6 bases lying between them. CDR1 and CDR2 from the germline V gene are MNHEY and SVGAGI. The CDR3 coding sequence is TGTGCCAGCAGCCCGGGGAACACTGAAGCTTTCTTT. Translation gives CASSPGNTEAFF.

In nucleotides, the CDR3 is TGTGCCAGCAGCTTAGATAACGTGAACACTGAAGCTTTCTTT. Translated: CASSLDNVNTEAFF. The chain is built from TRBV11-3 and TRBJ1-1, with D unclear. The V end was cut by 0 bases, the J end by 0 bases, with 5 bases between. CDR1 is SGHNT and CDR2 is YENEEA in the germline V gene. CDR3 size: 14 residues.

This chain joins TRBV15 and TRBJ2-1; D is possibly TRBD2 (6 bases). V was trimmed by 5 bases and J by 3 bases, leaving 23 bases between them. CDR1 and CDR2 (germline): LNHNV, YYDKDF (reference sequence). This CDR3 region has 18 residues. CDR3 bases: TGTGCCACCAGCGGGTCGGTAATAGCGGATTTTTACTACAATGAGCAGTTCTTC. The encoded protein is CATSGSVIADFYYNEQFF.

The rearrangement links TRBV29-1 to TRBJ1-5; D remains ambiguous. The V end lost 6 bases, the J end lost 1 base, and 10 bases lay between the germline ends. The CDR3 is made up of 13 amino acids. Germline V gene sequence: CDR1 SQVTM, CDR2 ANQGSEA. CDR3 DNA sequence: TGCAGCGTCAGAAAAGGAAGCAATCAGCCCCAGCATTTT. The encoded protein is CSVRKGSNQPQHF. Full variable domain (outside the CDR3, taken from reference TRBV29-1 and TRBJ1-5): SAVISQKPSRDICQRGTSLTIQCQVDSQVTMMFWYRQQPGQSLTLIATANQGSEATYESGFVIDKFPISRPNLTFSTLTVSNMSPEDSSIYLCSVRKGSNQPQHFGDGTRLSIL.